Below, 13 T cell receptor beta chains from the same sample are listed, as sequenced in a study of brain T cells in children with intractable seizures. The data were produced by immunoSEQ multiplex PCR, yet TCRdb's version contains in-frame clones alone and is incomplete. The sample consists of some 41,000 clones, about nine tenths of them appearing once. This specimen consisted of peripheral blood, obtained at surgery. Receptor source: a girl under 10 years old with tuberous sclerosis and intractable seizures.

CDR3 residues: CASSLSGGPNTEAFF. The CDR3 DNA reads as TGTGCCAGCAGCTTAAGCGGCGGACCGAACACTGAAGCTTTCTTT. This sequence joins TRBV7-2 and TRBJ1-1, with D unresolved. In germline, CDR1 is SGHTA, CDR2 FQGNSA. This CDR3 is 15 amino acids long. Trimming pared 2 bases from V and 1 base from J, leaving 11 bases between. Full variable domain (missing parts from reference TRBV7-2 and TRBJ1-1): GAGVSQSPSNKVTEKGKDVELRCDPISGHTALYWYRQSLGQGLEFLIYFQGNSAPDKSGLPSDRFSAERTGGSVSTLTIQRTQQEDSAVYLCASSLSGGPNTEAFFGQGTRLTVV.

V is TRBV9 and J is TRBJ2-2; 8 bases line up with TRBD1. Germline V gives CDR1 SGDLS, CDR2 YYNGEE. Trimming removed 4 bases from V and 6 bases from J; junction bases left unmatched: 11. This CDR3 region has 16 residues. This CDR3 is CASSLRDRNEAGELFF. Here the CDR3 DNA reads TGTGCCAGCAGCCTCCGGGACAGGAATGAGGCCGGGGAGCTGTTTTTT.

In this sample, this clone turned up once. This chain links TRBV9 with TRBJ1-2; the D is unclear. Trimming pared 3 bases from V and 4 bases from J, leaving 13 bases between. The V gene's germline CDR1 is SGDLS and CDR2 YYNGEE. The CDR3 totals 14 residues. The CDR3 region is CASSASGHSYGYTF. The CDR3 nucleotides are TGTGCCAGCAGCGCTTCGGGCCATAGCTATGGCTACACCTTC. Full variable domain (remainder filled in from reference TRBV9 and TRBJ1-2): DSGVTQTPKHLITATGQRVTLRCSPRSGDLSVYWYQQSLDQGLQFLIQYYNGEERAKGNILERFSAQQFPDLHSELNLSSLELGDSALYFCASSASGHSYGYTFGSGTRLTVV.

This sequence joins TRBV2 and TRBJ1-1, with TRBD1 identical over 8 bases. Unmatched junction bases numbered 6, after V lost 6 bases and J lost 6 bases. Germline lookup yields CDR1 SNHLY and CDR2 FYNNEI. The CDR3 is 13 amino acids. CDR3 region: CASRGTGRAEAFF. The CDR3 DNA follows: TGTGCCAGCAGGGGGACAGGACGCGCTGAAGCTTTCTTT.

The J gene is TRBJ2-5, the V gene TRBV19; no clear D. Trimming pared 6 bases from V and 0 bases from J, leaving 11 bases between. The germline V gene encodes CDR1 LNHDA and CDR2 SQIVND (reference sequence). The CDR3 has 14 residues. In nucleotides, the CDR3 is TGTGCCAGTAGCCGCCTGCAGTACCAAGAGACCCAGTACTTC. This encodes CASSRLQYQETQYF. The entire variable domain, with the rest obtained from reference TRBV19 and TRBJ2-5, is as follows: DGGITQSPKYLFRKEGQNVTLSCEQNLNHDAMYWYRQDPGQGLRLIYYSQIVNDFQKGDIAEGYSVSREKKESFPLTVTSAQKNPTAFYLCASSRLQYQETQYFGPGTRLLVL.

V gene TRBV9 combines with J gene TRBJ2-1; D is ambiguous. This CDR3 has 16 amino acids. V was pared by 3 bases and J by 0 bases, with 13 bases between. Germline CDR1 and CDR2: SGDLS and YYNGEE. The CDR3 reads CASSGPGFSSYNEQFF. In DNA form, the CDR3 reads TGTGCCAGCAGCGGACCTGGTTTTAGCTCCTACAATGAGCAGTTCTTC.

There are a few counts of this clone. The chain joins TRBV19 to TRBJ2-2; perhaps TRBD1 as D (5 bases). Germline CDR1 LNHDA, CDR2 SQIVND (reference sequence). The CDR3 loop spans 15 amino acids. Trimming cost V 5 bases and J 1 base, with 11 bases left between them. CDR3 sequence (DNA): TGTGCCAGTAGTCAGAATACAGGGAACACCGGGGAGCTGTTTTTT. Protein sequence: CASSQNTGNTGELFF.

This clone came up a few times. CDR3 amino acids: CASSEWNVNSPLHF. The DNA for the CDR3 is TGTGCCAGCAGTGAATGGAACGTTAATTCACCCCTCCACTTT. The V call is TRBV6-1, the J call TRBJ1-6; D ambiguous. Germline CDR1 reads MNHNS; CDR2 reads SASEGT. Between the trimmed V and J ends, which lost 2 bases and 6 bases, there was a span of 8 bases. The CDR3 totals 14 residues.

The J gene is TRBJ2-7, the V gene TRBV10-2; perhaps TRBD2 as D (6 bases). The CDR3 length is 16 residues. Germline CDR1 and CDR2: WSHSY and SAAADI. V lost 5 bases to trimming and J lost 2 bases, with 19 bases between them. As DNA, the CDR3 is TGCGCCAGCAGTCAGATCGATAAGACGGGGGCCTACGAGCAGTACTTC. Translated, it gives CASSQIDKTGAYEQYF.

The chain combines TRBV5-1 with TRBJ2-3; D perhaps matches TRBD2 (6 bases). The length of the CDR3 is 15 residues. CDR1 is SGHRS and CDR2 is YFSETQ in the germline V gene. The V end lost 4 bases, the J end lost 4 bases, and 16 bases lay between the germline ends. The CDR3 nucleotides read TGCGCCAGCAGCCCTACCGGGACTGCCCCAGATACGCAGTATTTT. This codes for CASSPTGTAPDTQYF.

V and J are TRBV28 and TRBJ2-3; D uncertain. This CDR3 comprises 13 residues. V was shortened by 5 bases and J by 6 bases, with 12 bases between the two germline ends. CDR1 MDHEN and CDR2 SYDVKM come from the germline V gene. The CDR3 protein is CASSSLSWDTQYF. CDR3 nucleotide sequence: TGTGCCAGCAGTAGTTTGAGTTGGGATACGCAGTATTTT.

The rearrangement joins TRBV2 to TRBJ1-5; D uncertain. In germline, CDR1 is SNHLY, CDR2 FYNNEI. The CDR3 runs 15 residues. Trimming took 4 bases from V and 6 from J, leaving 16 bases between them. This CDR3 reads CASSGREGGGQPQHF. CDR3 in DNA: TGTGCCAGCAGTGGACGAGAGGGTGGCGGTCAGCCCCAGCATTTT.

The chain recombines TRBV30 with TRBJ1-3; D gene uncertain. The V end lost 6 bases, the J end lost 2 bases, and 14 bases lay between the germline ends. Germline assignment: CDR1 GTSNPN and CDR2 SVGIG (reference sequence). This CDR3 has 14 residues. In nucleotides, the CDR3 is TGTGCCTGTCGAACAGTCCGACCTGGAAACACCATATATTTT. As protein: CACRTVRPGNTIYF.